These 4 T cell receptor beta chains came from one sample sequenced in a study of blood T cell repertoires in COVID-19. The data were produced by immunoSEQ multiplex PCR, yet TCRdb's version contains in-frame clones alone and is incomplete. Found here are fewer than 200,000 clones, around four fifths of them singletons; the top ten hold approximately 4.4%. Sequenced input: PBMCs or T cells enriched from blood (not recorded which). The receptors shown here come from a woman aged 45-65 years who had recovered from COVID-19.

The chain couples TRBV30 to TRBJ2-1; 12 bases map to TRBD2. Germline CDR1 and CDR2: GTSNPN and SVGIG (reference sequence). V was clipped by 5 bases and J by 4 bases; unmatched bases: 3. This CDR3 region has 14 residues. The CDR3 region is CAWWTSGAYNEQFF. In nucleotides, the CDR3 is TGTGCCTGGTGGACTAGCGGGGCTTACAATGAGCAGTTCTTC.

CDR3 in amino acids: CASSWGGLAGDTGELFF. CDR3 nucleotides: TGCGCCAGCAGCTGGGGTGGACTAGCGGGGGACACCGGGGAGCTGTTTTTT. V is TRBV5-1 and J is TRBJ2-2; 13 bases align to TRBD2. Trimming took 3 bases from V and 3 from J; bases not matched to a gene: 5. The CDR3 sequence is 17 residues long. CDR1 is SGHRS and CDR2 is YFSETQ in the germline V gene. Drawing the rest from reference TRBV5-1 and TRBJ2-2, the complete variable domain is KAGVTQTPRYLIKTRGQQVTLSCSPISGHRSVSWYQQTPGQGLQFLFEYFSETQRNKGNFPGRFSGRQFSNSRSEMNVSTLELGDSALYLCASSWGGLAGDTGELFFGEGSRLTVL.

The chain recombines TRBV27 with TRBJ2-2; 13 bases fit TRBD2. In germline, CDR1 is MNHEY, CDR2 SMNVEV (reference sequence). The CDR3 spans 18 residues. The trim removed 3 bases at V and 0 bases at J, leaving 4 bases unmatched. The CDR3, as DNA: TGTGCCAGCAGTTTCCGACTAGCGGGGGGCTCGAACACCGGGGAGCTGTTTTTT. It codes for CASSFRLAGGSNTGELFF.

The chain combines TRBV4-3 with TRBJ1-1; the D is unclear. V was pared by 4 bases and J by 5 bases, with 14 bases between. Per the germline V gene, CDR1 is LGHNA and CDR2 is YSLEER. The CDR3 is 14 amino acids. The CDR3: CASSRREERTEAFF. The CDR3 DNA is TGCGCCAGCAGCCGTAGGGAGGAGCGGACTGAAGCTTTCTTT.